The 30 T cell receptor beta chains below come from one sample, sequenced in a study of blood T cell repertoires in COVID-19. Some clones are missing from TCRdb's copy, which holds only in-frame ones; the method was immunoSEQ multiplex PCR. Of roughly 97,000 clones detected, around 86% appear once; the ten largest clones hold 15%. The sample taken for sequencing was peripheral blood. These receptor sequences come from a man in his forties or fifties with acute or convalescent COVID-19.

CDR3 sequence (DNA): TGTGCCAGCAGCTCATCACCGGGACAGGGAGGAGAGACCCAGTACTTC. Translated: CASSSSPGQGGETQYF. The genes are TRBV7-9 and TRBJ2-5, with 9 bases matching TRBD1. CDR3 size: 16 residues. V shed 4 bases, J shed 4 bases, and the junction held 10 bases outside the gene matches. Germline lookup yields CDR1 SEHNR and CDR2 FQNEAQ (reference sequence).

This chain joins TRBV24-1 and TRBJ2-1; TRBD1 matches at 7 bases. Germline CDR1 and CDR2: KGHDR and SFDVKD. The CDR3 loop spans 14 amino acids. The V gene end was trimmed by 8 bases and the J gene end by 2 bases; junction bases not matched to a gene: 5. Here the CDR3 reads CATKGTEAYNEQFF. The CDR3 nucleotides are TGTGCCACCAAGGGGACAGAGGCCTACAATGAGCAGTTCTTC.

The chain links TRBV3-1 (or the pseudogene TRBV3-2) to TRBJ2-5, with 9 bases aligning to TRBD1. This CDR3 comprises 16 residues. Germline V CDR1 and CDR2: LGHDT, YNNKEL (reference sequence). The junction had 10 bases not matched to a gene; V was cut back by 4 bases and J by 4 bases. The CDR3 protein is CASSLSPGTGRETQYF. The CDR3 coding sequence is TGTGCCAGCAGCCTCAGTCCCGGGACAGGGAGAGAGACCCAGTACTTC.

This rearrangement joins TRBV29-1 to TRBJ1-3; D perhaps matches TRBD1 (6 bases). Germline V gene lookup returns CDR1 SQVTM and CDR2 ANQGSEA. The CDR3 runs to 13 residues. Between the trimmed V and J ends, which lost 4 bases and 3 bases, there was a span of 10 bases. The CDR3 nucleotides read TGCAGCGTTGCACAGGGTAATGGAAACACCATATATTTT. Protein: CSVAQGNGNTIYF.

The rearrangement uses TRBV7-7 and TRBJ2-2; weak D call: TRBD2 (5 bases). There are 14 residues in the CDR3. V was shortened by 5 bases and J by 6 bases, with 13 bases between the two germline ends. CDR1 and CDR2 from the germline V gene are SSHAT and FNYEAQ (reference sequence). The CDR3 DNA is TGTGCCAGCAGCCCCCCTTCGCGGGCCGGGGAGCTGTTTTTT. The encoded protein is CASSPPSRAGELFF. The full variable domain, with the rest looked up from reference TRBV7-7 and TRBJ2-2, is GAGVSQSPRYKVTKRGQDVTLRCDPISSHATLYWYQQALGQGPEFLTYFNYEAQPDKSGLPSDRFSAERPEGSISTLTIQRTEQRDSAMYRCASSPPSRAGELFFGEGSRLTVL.

The CDR3 DNA reads TGTGCCAGCAGGGCTACTAGCGGCTTGGCTGGGGAGCTGTTTTTT. Translation: CASRATSGLAGELFF. The chain joins TRBV28 to TRBJ2-2; the match to TRBD2 covers 8 bases. CDR3 length: 15 amino acids. The junction had 11 bases not matched to a gene; V was cut back by 6 bases and J by 8 bases. The germline V gene encodes CDR1 MDHEN and CDR2 SYDVKM.

This clone was counted a single time. The V gene is TRBV19, the J gene TRBJ2-5, with D tentatively TRBD2 (6 bases). Trimming cost V 2 bases and J 4 bases, with 11 bases left between them. The CDR3 covers 14 residues. Germline V gene data show CDR1 as LNHDA and CDR2 as SQIVND (reference sequence). The CDR3 is CASSIPRRGETQYF. The CDR3 DNA reads TGTGCCAGTAGTATACCGCGGAGGGGAGAGACCCAGTACTTC.

The chain is built from TRBV10-1 and TRBJ1-1; no firm D call. Trimming shortened V by 5 bases and J by 4 bases, and 8 bases separated the two germline ends. The CDR3 runs to 12 residues. Germline V gives CDR1 WNHNN, CDR2 SYGVQD (reference sequence). CDR3 sequence reads: CASSRVLTEAFF. In nucleotides, the CDR3 is TGCGCCAGCAGTCGAGTTCTCACTGAAGCTTTCTTT.

This clone was seen just once. This chain links TRBV11-3 with TRBJ2-3, with D possibly matching TRBD1 (7 bases). The V end was cut by 6 bases, the J end by 0 bases, with 16 bases between. This CDR3 comprises 16 residues. The germline CDR1 and CDR2 sequences are SGHNT and YENEEA. DNA for the CDR3: TGTGCCAGCAGTACAAGACAGGGACTGAGCACAGATACGCAGTATTTT. Its translation: CASSTRQGLSTDTQYF. The variable domain in full, with the rest retrieved from reference TRBV11-3 and TRBJ2-3, is EAGVVQSPRYKIIEKKQPVAFWCNPISGHNTLYWYLQNLGQGPELLIRYENEEAVDDSQLPKDRFSAERLKGVDSTLKIQPAELGDSAVYLCASSTRQGLSTDTQYFGPGTRLTVL.

This clone was detected a few times. V usage is TRBV28 and J usage is TRBJ2-4; D is possibly TRBD1 (6 bases). Germline CDR1 MDHEN, CDR2 SYDVKM. Trimming stripped 2 bases from V and 4 bases from J, with 6 bases between. The CDR3 length is 13 residues. CDR3 sequence: CASSLTGKNIQYF. As DNA, the CDR3 is TGTGCCAGCAGTTTAACAGGGAAAAACATTCAGTACTTC.

This clone showed up just once. The chain recombines TRBV24-1 with TRBJ2-3; D is possibly TRBD1 (6 bases). V lost 4 bases and J 2 bases, leaving 12 bases between the germline ends. Germline loops: CDR1 KGHDR, CDR2 SFDVKD. The CDR3 consists of 15 residues. Here the CDR3 reads CATSDRRGYTDTQYF. In nucleotides, the CDR3 is TGTGCCACCAGTGACCGCAGGGGATACACAGATACGCAGTATTTT.

The V call is TRBV2, the J call TRBJ2-7, with 9 bases matching TRBD2. Per germline, CDR1 SNHLY and CDR2 FYNNEI. With 7 bases clipped from V and 4 bases from J, the junction kept 17 bases outside the gene matches. The CDR3 consists of 17 residues. CDR3 sequence reads: CASTAPPSSGRRYEQYF. CDR3 sequence (DNA): TGTGCCAGCACCGCCCCTCCCTCCAGCGGGAGGAGGTACGAGCAGTACTTC.

The chain carries TRBV4-1 and TRBJ1-5, with 8 bases identical to TRBD1. CDR3 length: 19 residues. CDR1 is MGHRA and CDR2 is YSYEKL in the germline V gene. The V gene end was trimmed by 0 bases and the J gene end by 6 bases; junction bases not matched to a gene: 16. CDR3 DNA: TGCGCCAGCAGCCAAGATCGGCCCTTAGGACAGGGCCTCTCTCAGCCCCAGCATTTT. This encodes CASSQDRPLGQGLSQPQHF.

V usage is TRBV7-9 and J usage is TRBJ2-3, with D possibly being TRBD1 (5 bases). CDR1 and CDR2 from the germline V gene are SEHNR and FQNEAQ (reference sequence). CDR3 size: 13 residues. The ends were cut back, 5 bases at V and 2 bases at J, with 8 bases in the middle. In DNA, the CDR3 is TGTGCCAGCAGCCCAGGGATCACAGATACGCAGTATTTT. Translation gives CASSPGITDTQYF.

V usage is TRBV18 and J usage is TRBJ1-1; D not resolved. Between the trimmed V and J ends, which lost 3 bases and 11 bases, there was a span of 13 bases. CDR3 length: 12 residues. CDR1 is KGHSH, CDR2 LQKENI, per germline. The CDR3 coding sequence is TGTGCCAGCTCACCTAGCGGTACGTGGGCTTTCTTT. Its translation is CASSPSGTWAFF.

The V gene is TRBV6-5, the J gene TRBJ1-1; possibly TRBD1 for D (5 bases). CDR1 MNHEY and CDR2 SVGAGI come from the germline V gene. V lost 2 bases and J 4 bases, leaving 14 bases between the germline ends. The CDR3 is 15 residues long. DNA for the CDR3: TGTGCCAGCAGTTACCGGGACGGGGGGTTCACTGAAGCTTTCTTT. It encodes CASSYRDGGFTEAFF.

The V call is TRBV10-3, the J call TRBJ2-5, with 7 bases matching TRBD2. Losses at the gene ends were 2 bases for V and 7 bases for J; bases not matched to a gene: 4. This CDR3 has 13 residues. Germline V gene lookup returns CDR1 ENHRY and CDR2 SYGVKD. CDR3 sequence (DNA): TGTGCCATCAGTGAGCTAGCGGCCAGGACCCAGTACTTC. Its protein product is CAISELAARTQYF.

The CDR3 sequence: CASSVWAPDTQYF. As DNA, the CDR3 is TGTGCCAGTAGTGTATGGGCTCCAGATACGCAGTATTTT. The chain uses TRBV19 and TRBJ2-3; D gene ambiguous. Trimming pared 5 bases from V and 4 bases from J, leaving 10 bases between. Germline CDR1 LNHDA, CDR2 SQIVND (reference sequence). There are 13 residues in the CDR3.

This chain links TRBV7-8 with TRBJ2-3; TRBD2 matches 9 bases. V trimming: 6 bases; J trimming: 6 bases; junction bases outside the gene matches: 13. Germline-derived CDR1 and CDR2 are SGHVS and FQNEAQ. The CDR3 totals 16 residues. Here the CDR3 DNA reads TGTGCCAGCAGTCCTAGGGTGGGGACTAGCCCCGATACGCAGTATTTT. Translation gives CASSPRVGTSPDTQYF. Together with reference TRBV7-8 and TRBJ2-3, the CDR3 gives the full variable domain: GAGVSQSPRYKVAKRGQDVALRCDPISGHVSLFWYQQALGQGPEFLTYFQNEAQLDKSGLPSDRFFAERPEGSVSTLKIQRTQQEDSAVYLCASSPRVGTSPDTQYFGPGTRLTVL.

The rearrangement joins TRBV28 to TRBJ1-2, with D unclear. The germline V gene encodes CDR1 MDHEN and CDR2 SYDVKM. The CDR3 is 11 residues long. Trimming left V 8 bases short and J 5 bases short, with 9 bases between. CDR3 nucleotides: TGTGCCAGCTCTAAGGAGTATGGCTACACCTTC. The encoded protein is CASSKEYGYTF.

The chain combines TRBV9 with TRBJ1-4; D is unresolved. Germline CDR1 reads SGDLS; CDR2 reads YYNGEE. The CDR3 is 15 residues long. Trimming stripped 0 bases from V and 0 bases from J, with 6 bases between. CDR3: CASSVGRATNEKLFF. CDR3 DNA: TGTGCCAGCAGCGTAGGTCGAGCAACTAATGAAAAACTGTTTTTT.

J is TRBJ1-1 and V is TRBV9, with D maybe TRBD1 (5 bases). The CDR3 has 14 residues. Germline CDR1 SGDLS, CDR2 YYNGEE. V gave up 3 bases and J gave up 3 bases, with 12 bases separating them. The CDR3: CASSATWGDTEAFF. CDR3 coding DNA: TGTGCCAGCAGCGCGACGTGGGGGGACACTGAAGCTTTCTTT.

CDR3 nucleotides: TGCAGCGTGGCGGCCGTAGCCAAAAACATTCAGTACTTC. It translates to CSVAAVAKNIQYF. The V gene is TRBV29-1, the J gene TRBJ2-4; no firm D call. Germline lookup yields CDR1 SQVTM and CDR2 ANQGSEA. V was clipped by 6 bases and J by 0 bases, with 9 bases between them. CDR3 length: 13 residues. Drawing the rest from reference TRBV29-1 and TRBJ2-4, the complete variable domain is SAVISQKPSRDICQRGTSLTIQCQVDSQVTMMFWYRQQPGQSLTLIATANQGSEATYESGFVIDKFPISRPNLTFSTLTVSNMSPEDSSIYLCSVAAVAKNIQYFGAGTRLSVL.

The V gene is TRBV24-1, the J gene TRBJ2-7; 8 positions agree with TRBD1. Trimming cost V 5 bases and J 9 bases; bases outside gene matches: 5. Germline CDR1 reads KGHDR; CDR2 reads SFDVKD. The length of the CDR3 is 12 residues. CDR3 DNA sequence: TGTGCCACCAGTGCCACAGGGGGAAGGCAGTACTTC. Protein: CATSATGGRQYF.

V gene TRBV5-6 combines with J gene TRBJ1-1; TRBD1 might be the D (5 bases). V lost 4 bases, J lost 1 base, and 8 bases lay in between. CDR1 and CDR2 (germline): SGHDT, YYEEEE. This CDR3 is built from 13 residues. CDR3 DNA: TGTGCCAGCAGCCTCGGGGGGAACACTGAAGCTTTCTTT. Translation: CASSLGGNTEAFF. Full variable domain (rest looked up from reference TRBV5-6 and TRBJ1-1): DAGVTQSPTHLIKTRGQQVTLRCSPKSGHDTVSWYQQALGQGPQFIFQYYEEEERQRGNFPDRFSGHQFPNYSSELNVNALLLGDSALYLCASSLGGNTEAFFGQGTRLTVV.

The chain combines TRBV19 with TRBJ2-6, with D unresolved. From germline, CDR1 is LNHDA and CDR2 SQIVND (reference sequence). The V and J ends lost 3 bases and 4 bases respectively, with 10 bases between them. This CDR3 region has 15 residues. As DNA, the CDR3 is TGTGCCAGTAGTATCGGTCTTATCGGGGCCAACGTCCTGACTTTC. Translating gives CASSIGLIGANVLTF.

The V call is TRBV24-1, the J call TRBJ2-2, with 11 bases lining up with TRBD1. CDR3 length: 16 amino acids. Germline-derived CDR1 and CDR2 are KGHDR and SFDVKD. With V trimmed by 4 bases and J by 5 bases, 5 bases remained unmatched. The CDR3 DNA is TGTGCCACCAGTGACCCGGACAGGGGGCGTACCGGGGAGCTGTTTTTT. It encodes CATSDPDRGRTGELFF.

This clone was seen once. The chain couples TRBV24-1 to TRBJ2-1; 7 bases match TRBD1. The germline V gene encodes CDR1 KGHDR and CDR2 SFDVKD. There are 13 residues in the CDR3. The ends lost 4 bases at V and 7 bases at J; junction bases unmatched: 3. In DNA, the CDR3 is TGTGCCACCAGTGAACTGGACAGGAATGAGCAGTTCTTC. Translated: CATSELDRNEQFF.

This chain connects TRBV6-5 to TRBJ2-7; a possible D gene is TRBD1 (6 bases). V lost 10 bases to trimming and J lost 5 bases, with 21 bases between them. Germline lookup yields CDR1 MNHEY and CDR2 SVGAGI. CDR3 length equals 14 residues. CDR3 sequence: CATSPRDIGNEQYF. In nucleotides, the CDR3 is TGTGCCACTTCCCCCCGGGACATCGGGAACGAGCAGTACTTC.

In DNA, the CDR3 is TGTGCCATCAGCTGGGCGGGGACTGAGCAGTTCTTC. Translation gives CAISWAGTEQFF. The chain uses TRBV10-3 and TRBJ2-1, with D perhaps matching TRBD2 (6 bases). The germline CDR1 and CDR2 sequences are ENHRY and SYGVKD. Trimming shortened V by 6 bases and J by 9 bases, and 12 bases separated the two germline ends. This CDR3 has 12 amino acids.